The sequence of this T cell receptor (beta chain) was determined in a study of blood T cell repertoires in COVID-19. On the study more broadly: PBMCs, B-cell-depleted T cells, or T cells were the source of the cDNA or gDNA that made up the material.

Per the original methods: Amplification with reference gene primers provided the estimates of nucleated cell counts. Data came from immunoSEQ multiplex PCR; TCRdb stores just in-frame clones and leaves some out. V and J calls and clone size are those listed in that table; D and trimming were worked out from the DNA. Of 60,000 to 75,000 clones in the sample, around 88% were seen once. Sequencing input: peripheral blood. This TCR derives from an elderly woman with acute or convalescent COVID-19.

The CDR3: CASSSMDGGWTEAFF. CDR3 nucleotide sequence: TGCGCCAGCAGCTCGATGGACGGAGGGTGGACTGAAGCTTTCTTT. The J gene is TRBJ1-1, the V gene TRBV5-1; D unclear. CDR3 size: 15 residues. CDR1 SGHRS and CDR2 YFSETQ come from the germline V gene. V lost 3 bases to trimming and J lost 5 bases, with 17 bases between them. The full variable domain, its missing parts supplied by reference TRBV5-1 and TRBJ1-1, is KAGVTQTPRYLIKTRGQQVTLSCSPISGHRSVSWYQQTPGQGLQFLFEYFSETQRNKGNFPGRFSGRQFSNSRSEMNVSTLELGDSALYLCASSSMDGGWTEAFFGQGTRLTVV.